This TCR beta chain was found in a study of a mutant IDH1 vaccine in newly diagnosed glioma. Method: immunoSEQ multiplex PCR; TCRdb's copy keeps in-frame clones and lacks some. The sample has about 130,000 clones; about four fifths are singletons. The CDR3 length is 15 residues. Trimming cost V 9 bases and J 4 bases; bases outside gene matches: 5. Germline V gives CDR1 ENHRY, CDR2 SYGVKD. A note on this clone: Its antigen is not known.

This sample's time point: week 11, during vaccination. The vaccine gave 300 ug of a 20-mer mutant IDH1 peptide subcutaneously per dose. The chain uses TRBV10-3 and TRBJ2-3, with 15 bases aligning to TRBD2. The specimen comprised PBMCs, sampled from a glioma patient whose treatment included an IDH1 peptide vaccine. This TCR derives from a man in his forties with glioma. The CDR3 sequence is CAIRTSGGAADTQYF. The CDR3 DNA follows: TGTGCCATAAGGACTAGCGGGGGGGCCGCAGATACGCAGTATTTT.